The count of the clone carrying this T cell receptor (beta chain) is one. Its specificity is not known. These data come from a study of response to subunit inactivated influenza vaccine. Whole-study results and caveats: Each seasonal flu vaccination may recruit only limited new T cells, authors suggested.

TCRdb re-analysed the RT-PCR reads in MiXCR, keeping a single row per CDR3 protein. The sample has hundreds of thousands of distinct CDR3 sequences, 9.5% to 15% seen once. The specimen was non-naive T cells sorted from PBMCs, collected 14 to 15 days before vaccination. This sequence was found in a man over 45 who received an inactivated influenza vaccine.

For the CDR3, the DNA is TGTGCCAGCAGGCAGGGGACAGGGGTGAGATACGAGCAGTACTTC. It encodes CASRQGTGVRYEQYF. The V gene is TRBV28, the J gene TRBJ2-7; 10 bases agree with TRBD1. Trimming removed 6 bases from V and 4 bases from J; junction bases left unmatched: 9. The CDR3 loop spans 15 amino acids. CDR1 is MDHEN and CDR2 is SYDVKM in the germline V gene. The full variable domain, with the rest looked up from reference TRBV28 and TRBJ2-7, is DVKVTQSSRYLVKRTGEKVFLECVQDMDHENMFWYRQDPGLGLRLIYFSYDVKMKEKGDIPEGYSVSREKKERFSLILESASTNQTSMYLCASRQGTGVRYEQYFGPGTRLTVT.